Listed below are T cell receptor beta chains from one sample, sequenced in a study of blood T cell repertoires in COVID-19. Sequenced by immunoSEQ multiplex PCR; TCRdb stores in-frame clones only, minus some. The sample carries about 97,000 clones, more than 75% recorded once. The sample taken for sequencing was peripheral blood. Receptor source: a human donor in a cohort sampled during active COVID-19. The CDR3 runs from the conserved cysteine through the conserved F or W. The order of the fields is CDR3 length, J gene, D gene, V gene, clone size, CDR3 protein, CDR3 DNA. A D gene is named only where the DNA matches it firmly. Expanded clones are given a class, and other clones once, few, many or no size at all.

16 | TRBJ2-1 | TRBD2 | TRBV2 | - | CASRRRVYSGGNEQFF | TGTGCCAGCAGGCGTAGGGTCTATAGCGGGGGGAATGAGCAGTTCTTC
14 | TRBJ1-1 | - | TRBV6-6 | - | CASTPTLSHTEAFF | TGTGCCAGCACCCCCACCCTCAGTCACACTGAAGCTTTCTTT
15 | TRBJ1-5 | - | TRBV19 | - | CASSRGSVSNQPQHF | TGTGCCAGTAGTAGGGGTAGCGTGAGCAATCAGCCCCAGCATTTT
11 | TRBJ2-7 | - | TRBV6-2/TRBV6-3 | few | CASSYRQEQYF | TGTGCCAGCAGTTACCGACAGGAGCAGTACTTC
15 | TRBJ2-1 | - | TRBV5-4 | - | CASSLRGRRGDEQFF | TGTGCCAGCAGCTTGAGGGGGCGGAGGGGCGATGAGCAGTTCTTC
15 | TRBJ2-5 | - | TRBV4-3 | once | CASSRQTGGGETQYF | TGCGCCAGCAGCCGTCAAACGGGGGGCGGGGAGACCCAGTACTTC
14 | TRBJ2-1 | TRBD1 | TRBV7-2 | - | CASISGGSYNEQFF | TGTGCCAGTATCTCAGGGGGATCCTACAATGAGCAGTTCTTC
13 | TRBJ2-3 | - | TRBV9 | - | CASSPISTDTQYF | TGTGCCAGCAGCCCTATTAGCACAGATACGCAGTATTTT
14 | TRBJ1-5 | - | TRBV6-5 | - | CASSYHQSNQPQHF | TGTGCCAGCAGTTACCACCAGAGCAATCAGCCCCAGCATTTT
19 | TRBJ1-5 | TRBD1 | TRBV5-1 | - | CASSLGPKTGTASNQPQHF | TGCGCCAGCAGCTTGGGACCCAAAACCGGGACAGCCAGCAATCAGCCCCAGCATTTT
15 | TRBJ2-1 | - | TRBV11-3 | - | CASSSQGGSYNEQFF | TGTGCCAGCAGCTCCCAAGGGGGCTCCTACAATGAGCAGTTCTTC
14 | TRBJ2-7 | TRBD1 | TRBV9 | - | CASNLGDRAYEQYF | TGTGCCAGCAACCTTGGGGACAGAGCCTACGAGCAGTACTTC
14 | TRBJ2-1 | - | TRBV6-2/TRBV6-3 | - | CASSYSVMGGEQFF | TGTGCCAGCAGTTACTCTGTTATGGGGGGTGAGCAGTTCTTC
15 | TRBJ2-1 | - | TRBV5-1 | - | CASNPDRPSYNEQFF | TGCGCCAGCAACCCGGACAGACCCTCCTACAATGAGCAGTTCTTC
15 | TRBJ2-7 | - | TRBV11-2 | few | CASSLRQGLSYEQYF | TGTGCCAGCAGCTTAAGGCAGGGGTTAAGCTACGAGCAGTACTTC
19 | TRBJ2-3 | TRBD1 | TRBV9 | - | CASSISGTGYRYSTDTQYF | TGTGCCAGCAGCATCTCCGGGACAGGGTATAGGTACAGCACAGATACGCAGTATTTT
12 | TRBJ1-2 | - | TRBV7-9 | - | CASSFQNYGYTF | TGTGCCAGCAGCTTCCAAAACTATGGCTACACCTTC
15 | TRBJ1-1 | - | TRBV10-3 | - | CAISDPGQANTEAFF | TGTGCCATCAGTGACCCGGGACAAGCGAACACTGAAGCTTTCTTT
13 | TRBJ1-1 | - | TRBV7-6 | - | CASSLAVAGEAFF | TGTGCCAGCAGCTTAGCGGTGGCGGGCGAAGCTTTCTTT
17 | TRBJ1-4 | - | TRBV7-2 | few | CASSWGGSKGTNEKLFF | TGTGCCAGCAGCTGGGGAGGGAGCAAAGGAACTAATGAAAAACTGTTTTTT
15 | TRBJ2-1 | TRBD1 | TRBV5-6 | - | CASSSRTGGYNEQFF | TGTGCCAGCAGCTCGCGGACAGGGGGTTACAATGAGCAGTTCTTC
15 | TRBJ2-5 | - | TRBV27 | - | CASGKGGGRVETQYF | TGTGCCAGCGGTAAGGGGGGGGGCCGCGTGGAGACCCAGTACTTC
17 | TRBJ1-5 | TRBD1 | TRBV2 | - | CASSEDRGFSSNQPQHF | TGTGCCAGCAGTGAGGACAGGGGGTTTTCTAGCAATCAGCCCCAGCATTTT
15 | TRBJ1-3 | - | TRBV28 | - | CASSSPRSSGNTIYF | TGTGCCAGCAGTTCGCCACGGAGCTCTGGAAACACCATATATTTT
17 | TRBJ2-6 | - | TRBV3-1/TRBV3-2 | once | CASSSQGGPSGANVLTF | TGTGCCAGCAGCTCACAGGGAGGGCCCTCTGGGGCCAACGTCCTGACTTTC
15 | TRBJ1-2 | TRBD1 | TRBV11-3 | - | CASSSAGTGGFGYTF | TGTGCCAGCAGCTCCGCCGGGACAGGGGGCTTTGGCTACACCTTC
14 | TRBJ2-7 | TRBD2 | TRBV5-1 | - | CASSPGTSGYEQYF | TGCGCCAGCAGCCCGGGGACTAGCGGATACGAGCAGTACTTC
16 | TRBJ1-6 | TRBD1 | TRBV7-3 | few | CASSLTGQGYNSPLHF | TGTGCCAGCAGCTTAACAGGACAGGGCTATAATTCACCCCTCCACTTT
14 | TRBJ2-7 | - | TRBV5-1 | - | CASSFGGNSYEQYF | TGCGCCAGCAGCTTTGGGGGGAACTCCTACGAGCAGTACTTC
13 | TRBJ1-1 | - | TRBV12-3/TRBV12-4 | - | CASTTTTRFEAFF | TGTGCCAGCACCACCACTACCCGGTTTGAAGCTTTCTTT
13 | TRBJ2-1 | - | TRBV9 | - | CASSDRIYNEQFF | TGTGCCAGCAGCGACAGGATTTACAATGAGCAGTTCTTC
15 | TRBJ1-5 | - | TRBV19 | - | CASSKIGRDRQPQHF | TGTGCCAGTAGTAAGATAGGCAGGGATCGACAGCCCCAGCATTTT
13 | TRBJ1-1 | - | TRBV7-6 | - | CASSQVRNTEAFF | TGTGCCAGCAGCCAGGTTAGGAACACTGAAGCTTTCTTT
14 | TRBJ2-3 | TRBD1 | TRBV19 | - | CASGRDRVTDTQYF | TGTGCCAGTGGCCGGGACAGGGTGACAGATACGCAGTATTTT
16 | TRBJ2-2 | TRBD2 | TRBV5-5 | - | CASSDSGGAQAGELFF | TGTGCCAGCAGCGATAGCGGGGGGGCCCAGGCCGGGGAGCTGTTTTTT
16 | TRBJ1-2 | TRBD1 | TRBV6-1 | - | CASSGVSGQGAEGYTF | TGTGCCAGCAGTGGAGTTTCGGGACAGGGGGCAGAGGGCTACACCTTC
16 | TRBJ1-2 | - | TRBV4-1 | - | CASSQDSDNRVYGYTF | TGCGCCAGCAGCCAAGATTCGGACAACCGGGTCTATGGCTACACCTTC
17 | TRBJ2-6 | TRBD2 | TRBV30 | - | CACPPRTSLSGANVLTF | TGTGCCTGCCCCCCAAGGACTAGCTTATCTGGGGCCAACGTCCTGACTTTC
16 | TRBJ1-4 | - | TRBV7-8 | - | CASSKSGTPLNEKLFF | TGTGCCAGCAGCAAGAGTGGGACACCATTGAATGAAAAACTGTTTTTT
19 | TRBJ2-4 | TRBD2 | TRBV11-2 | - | CASSFPTSGGALAKNIQYF | TGTGCCAGCAGCTTCCCGACTAGCGGGGGGGCGTTGGCCAAAAACATTCAGTACTTC
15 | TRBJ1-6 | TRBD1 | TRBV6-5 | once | CASSSRTGDNSPLHF | TGTGCCAGCAGTTCCCGGACAGGGGATAATTCACCCCTCCACTTT
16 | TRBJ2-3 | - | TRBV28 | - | CASSFPSAGALDTQYF | TGTGCCAGCAGTTTCCCCTCCGCGGGGGCCTTAGATACGCAGTATTTT
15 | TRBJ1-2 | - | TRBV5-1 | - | CASSLLTSVRAGYTF | TGCGCCAGCAGCTTGCTTACGTCAGTCCGTGCAGGCTACACCTTC
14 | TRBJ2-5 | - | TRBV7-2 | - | CASSPSSTQETQYF | TGTGCCAGCAGCCCGTCCAGTACCCAAGAGACCCAGTACTTC
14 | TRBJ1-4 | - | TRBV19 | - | CASSIHSTNEKLFF | TGTGCCAGTAGTATCCACTCAACTAATGAAAAACTGTTTTTT
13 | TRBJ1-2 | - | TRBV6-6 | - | CASTTDGWSGYTF | TGTGCCAGCACCACAGACGGATGGTCTGGCTACACCTTC
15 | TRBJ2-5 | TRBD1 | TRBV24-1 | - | CATSGPTGGRETQYF | TGTGCCACCAGTGGCCCTACAGGGGGCAGGGAGACCCAGTACTTC
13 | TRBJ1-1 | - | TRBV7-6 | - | CASSSDTNTEAFF | TGTGCCAGCAGCTCGGACACGAACACTGAAGCTTTCTTT
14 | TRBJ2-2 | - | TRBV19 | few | CASRDQGYTGELFF | TGTGCCAGTAGGGACCAGGGGTACACCGGGGAGCTGTTTTTT